This T cell receptor beta chain was identified during a study of identical twins. J gave up 4 bases and V 4 bases, and 9 bases lay outside the gene matches. The CDR3 totals 15 residues. Germline V gives CDR1 MNHEY, CDR2 SVGAGI. This clonotype appeared a few times. Template switching created a universal primer site, and the cDNA included unique molecular identifiers. Each CDR3 protein is one row after TCRdb ran MiXCR on the 5' RACE reads. Among about 260,000 distinct CDR3 sequences listed, approximately 7% were seen once. These data also formed part of another study, on yellow fever vaccine responses in identical twins.

Sequencing input: memory (CD45RO+) T cells sorted from blood. This TCR was recovered from a young woman in good health. The V and J genes are TRBV6-5 and TRBJ1-1; 7 positions match TRBD1. CDR3 coding DNA: TGTGCCAGCAGTTTGCGAGGGGGCAGGAGCACTGAAGCTTTCTTT. Protein product: CASSLRGGRSTEAFF.